A single sample gave rise to the 6 T cell receptor beta chains below, sequenced in a study of blood T cells in healthy people across ages. A second PCR of about 6 to 12 cycles used a sample-barcoded 5' primer and a J-beta primer mix. In TCRdb, the 5' RACE reads were re-called with MiXCR into one record per CDR3 protein. This sample has about 1.4 million distinct CDR3 sequences; 59% occur once, and the top ten carry over 5%. Input material: blood. These receptors were collected from a man aged 18 to 29 in good health.

This clonotype was detected only once. The chain is built from TRBV27 and TRBJ1-4; 8 bases are a match to TRBD1. This CDR3 has 17 amino acids. V lost 3 bases to trimming and J lost 6 bases; unmatched junction nucleotides: 12. Germline CDR1 is MNHEY and CDR2 is SMNVEV (reference sequence). The CDR3 DNA reads as TGTGCCAGCAGTTTCTCATCCACAGGGGGTGTAGATGAAAAACTGTTTTTT. This encodes CASSFSSTGGVDEKLFF.

This clonotype was observed a single time. The rearrangement joins TRBV5-6 to TRBJ2-1; D gene ambiguous. The CDR3 spans 15 residues. The ends were cut back, 1 base at V and 1 base at J, with 9 bases in the middle. Germline CDR1 and CDR2: SGHDT and YYEEEE. The CDR3 reads CASSLNPQSYNEQFF. DNA of the CDR3: TGTGCCAGCAGCTTGAATCCACAATCCTACAATGAGCAGTTCTTC.

Concerning this clonotype: At one end the junction does not follow the germline gene, possibly because of a read error. This chain connects TRBV7-9 to TRBJ2-1; D tentatively fits TRBD1 or TRBD2 (6 bases each). CDR1 SEHNR and CDR2 FQNEAQ come from the germline V gene (reference sequence). This CDR3 comprises 16 residues. CDR3 DNA sequence: TGTGCCAGCAGCTCCCCTGGAGGGGGTGGATTGTATGAGCCGTTCTTC. The encoded protein is CASSSPGGGGLYEPFF.

V gene TRBV9 combines with J gene TRBJ2-7; 11 bases are shared with TRBD1. Germline CDR1 is SGDLS and CDR2 is YYNGEE. CDR3 length: 17 amino acids. J gave up 3 bases and V 1 base, and 9 bases lay outside the gene matches. The CDR3 DNA is TGTGCCAGCAGCGTATCATTGGGGGGACAGGGGGACTACGAGCAGTACTTC. It encodes CASSVSLGGQGDYEQYF.

The J gene is TRBJ2-3, the V gene TRBV12-3 or TRBV12-4; TRBD2 agrees at 7 bases. Trimming cost V 2 bases and J 4 bases; bases outside gene matches: 6. This CDR3 contains 15 residues. As DNA, the CDR3 is TGTGCCAGCAGTTTATACCGACTAGCTTCAGATACGCAGTATTTT. This codes for CASSLYRLASDTQYF.

The gene calls are TRBV28 and TRBJ2-1, with D possibly TRBD2 on 5 matching bases. This CDR3 contains 15 residues. V was clipped by 6 bases and J by 1 base, with 13 bases between them. Germline V gene sequence: CDR1 MDHEN, CDR2 SYDVKM. The CDR3 is CASRLRRPSYNEQFF. For the CDR3, the DNA is TGTGCCAGCAGGCTCCGGAGGCCGTCCTACAATGAGCAGTTCTTC.